The TCR beta chain under discussion was sequenced for a study of T-cell memory formation after mild COVID-19. Study outcomes and limitations: While clones contracting from day 15 to 85 were balanced between CD4 and CD8, later expanders leaned CD4+.

TCRdb recomputed calls from the 5' RACE reads with MiXCR, one row per CDR3 protein. The sample yields approximately 340,000 distinct CDR3 sequences, approximately 13% seen once. CDR1 and CDR2 (germline): KGHDR, SFDVKD. The CDR3 covers 11 residues. The ends were cut back, 3 bases at V and 8 bases at J, with 6 bases in the middle. In its sample, this clonotype was seen a few times. The antigen is undetermined. This sequence originates from a man younger than 30 who had mild COVID-19 (a few samples of this study predate the infection). Cell type and time point are not known. The specimen sequenced was PBMCs or a T cell subset sorted from them (not recorded which). The rearrangement links TRBV24-1 to TRBJ1-2; D is ambiguous. CDR3 in amino acids: CATSDTNGYTF. The CDR3, as DNA: TGTGCCACCAGTGATACCAACGGCTACACCTTC.